The T cell receptor beta chain described here comes from a study of T-cell memory formation after mild COVID-19. Study results and limitations: The authors left the SARS-CoV-2 specificity of second-wave clones peaking on day 37 unconfirmed. The finding that pre-infection memory included some responding clones suggested that cross-reactive memory joined. Among contracting clones, CD4+ were mainly CM/EM and CD8+ enriched in EMRA.

This CDR3 is 17 amino acids long. This clonotype was seen a few times. Its antigen is undetermined. TCRdb fed the 5' RACE reads into MiXCR, producing one record per CDR3 protein. The data hold tens of thousands of distinct CDR3 sequences, with over 11% observed a single time. Sample: PBMCs or a T cell subset sorted from them (not recorded which). V and J are TRBV21-1 and TRBJ2-3; no DNA check was done on the table's D call, TRBD2. TRBV21-1 is deemed a pseudogene. The receptor comes from an adult woman who had mild COVID-19 (a few samples of this study predate the infection). Cell type and time point are not known. DNA for the CDR3: TGTGCCAGCAGCAATGGGACTAGCGGGAGATTTACAGATACGCAGTATTTT. Amino acid sequence: CASSNGTSGRFTDTQYF.